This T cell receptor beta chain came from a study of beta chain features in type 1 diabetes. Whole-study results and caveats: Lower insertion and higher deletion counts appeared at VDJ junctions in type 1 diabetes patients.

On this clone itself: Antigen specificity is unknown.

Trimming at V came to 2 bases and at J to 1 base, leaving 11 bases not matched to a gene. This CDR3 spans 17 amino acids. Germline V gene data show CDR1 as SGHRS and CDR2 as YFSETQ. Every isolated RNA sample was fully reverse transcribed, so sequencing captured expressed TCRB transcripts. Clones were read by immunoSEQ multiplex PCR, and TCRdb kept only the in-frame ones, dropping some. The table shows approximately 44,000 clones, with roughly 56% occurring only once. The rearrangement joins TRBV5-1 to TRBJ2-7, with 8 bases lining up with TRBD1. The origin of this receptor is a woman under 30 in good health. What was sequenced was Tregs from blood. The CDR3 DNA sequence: TGCGCCAGCAGCTTTGGTAATTCAGGGGGCGCATCCTACGAGCAGTACTTC. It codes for CASSFGNSGGASYEQYF.